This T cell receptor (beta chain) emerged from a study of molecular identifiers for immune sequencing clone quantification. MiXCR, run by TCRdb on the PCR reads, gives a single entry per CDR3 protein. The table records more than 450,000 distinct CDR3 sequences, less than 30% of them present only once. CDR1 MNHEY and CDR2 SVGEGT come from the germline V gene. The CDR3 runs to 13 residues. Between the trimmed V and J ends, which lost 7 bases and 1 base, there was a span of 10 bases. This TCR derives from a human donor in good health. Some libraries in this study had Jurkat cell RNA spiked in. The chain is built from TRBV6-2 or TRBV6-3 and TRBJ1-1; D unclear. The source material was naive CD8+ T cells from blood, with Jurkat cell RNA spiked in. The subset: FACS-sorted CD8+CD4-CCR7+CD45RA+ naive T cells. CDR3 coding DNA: TGTGCCAGCACCAATAGCAAGAACACTGAAGCTTTCTTT. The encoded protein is CASTNSKNTEAFF.